This TCR beta chain came from a study of shared clonotypes between healthy human individuals. CD45RO-negative, CCR7-positively selected cells formed the naive CD8 fraction, excluding terminally differentiated effector memory CD45RA+ cells. Some clones are missing from TCRdb's copy, which holds only in-frame ones; the method was immunoSEQ multiplex PCR. The sample lists around 2.1 million clones, just over 90% occurring once. The germline V gene has CDR1 SQVTM and CDR2 ANQGSEA. CDR3 size: 14 residues. Trimming removed 6 bases from V and 6 bases from J, with 21 bases in between. Sequenced sample: naive CD8+ T cells from PBMCs. The chain has TRBV29-1 and TRBJ2-7; possible D gene TRBD2, 6 bases. The receptor comes from a man between 18 and 29 years old in good health. Some clones in this sample may be carry-over from other donors' samples. This CDR3 reads CSVQGYLGLVEQYF. The CDR3 DNA reads as TGCAGCGTGCAAGGCTATTTGGGACTTGTCGAGCAGTACTTC.